A selection of T cell receptor beta chains follows, all from one sample in a study of type 1 regulatory T cells. TCRdb fed the reads into MiXCR, producing one record per CDR3 protein. This table holds more than 60,000 distinct CDR3 sequences, 62% found once. No cognate antigen is known for these TCRs. Sequenced material: cultured non-Tr1 T cells, either the whole culture or a sorted T cell fraction (not recorded which). Receptors were obtained from a human donor in good health. CDR3s include the opening cysteine and the closing phenylalanine or tryptophan. Each record gives: J gene, D gene, clone size, V gene, CDR3 DNA, CDR3 protein. D genes are given only for firm matches. Rows may omit the clone size; those that give it use once, few, many or a size class.

>TRBJ2-5|NA|NA|TRBV2
TGTGCCAGCAGTGTTTGGGGCAGAGAAGAGACCCAGTACTTC
CASSVWGREETQYF
>TRBJ2-1|TRBD2|NA|TRBV28
TGTGCCAGCAGTGAGACTAGCTTCTTCTCCTACAATGAGCAGTTCTTC
CASSETSFFSYNEQFF
>TRBJ2-1|TRBD2|NA|TRBV7-8
TGTGCCAGCAGCTTAGTTTCGGGAGGGCCCCGCGGTGAGCAGTTCTTC
CASSLVSGGPRGEQFF
>TRBJ2-1|NA|NA|TRBV28
TGTGCCAGCAGGGTAGCGGACAATGAGCAGTTCTTC
CASRVADNEQFF
>TRBJ2-3|NA|NA|TRBV7-2
TGTGCCAGCAGCTTAGCGTACACAGATACGCAGTATTTT
CASSLAYTDTQYF
>TRBJ2-1|NA|NA|TRBV9
TGTGCCAGCAGCTTAAGACTAGTCCCCGGTGAGCAGTTCTTC
CASSLRLVPGEQFF
>TRBJ2-3|TRBD2|few|TRBV7-2
TGTGCCAGCAGCTTTTTAGGGACTATAAGCACAGATACGCAGTATTTT
CASSFLGTISTDTQYF
>TRBJ1-5|NA|NA|TRBV20-1
TGCAGTGCCCCGGGGGAGACAGCCCCTCGGCCCCAGCATTTT
CSAPGETAPRPQHF
>TRBJ2-1|NA|few|TRBV5-1
TGCGCCAGCAGCTTGGAAGGAGCGGCTCGCTCCTACAATGAGCAGTTCTTC
CASSLEGAARSYNEQFF
>TRBJ2-5|NA|NA|TRBV19
TGTGCCAGTAGTATGGGCCTCGGGACCCAGTACTTC
CASSMGLGTQYF
>TRBJ2-3|NA|once|TRBV9
TGTGCCAGCAGCGGACTCTCTACCGGGGATACGCAGTATTTT
CASSGLSTGDTQYF
>TRBJ2-3|NA|NA|TRBV7-2
TGTGCCAGCAGCTTAGCCGTGGGCGGGGTGAGCACAGATACGCAGTATTTT
CASSLAVGGVSTDTQYF
>TRBJ2-5|NA|NA|TRBV18
TGTGCCAGCTCACCACGTCAGGGAGCGGAGACCCAGTACTTC
CASSPRQGAETQYF
>TRBJ2-2|NA|once|TRBV29-1
TGCAGCGCAACCGACAGGAGGGGAAGTACCGGGGAGCTGTTTTTT
CSATDRRGSTGELFF
>TRBJ2-7|NA|NA|TRBV9
TGTGCCAGCAGCGTGACCACCTATACTGAGCAGTACTTC
CASSVTTYTEQYF
>TRBJ1-1|NA|few|TRBV5-1
TGCGCCAGCAGCTTGGCCCTTGGAGGGACTCTGACGTCTTACACTGAAGCTTTCTTT
CASSLALGGTLTSYTEAFF
>TRBJ2-3|NA|NA|TRBV27
TGTGCCAGCAGTTTAGTTGGGGTCCAGGACTACCTTGGCACAGATACGCAGTATTTT
CASSLVGVQDYLGTDTQYF
>TRBJ1-1|NA|NA|TRBV3-1
TGTGCCAGCAGCCAAGATCCGAGGGCTGAAGCTTTCTTT
CASSQDPRAEAFF
>TRBJ1-5|NA|NA|TRBV2
TGTGCCAGCAGTGGCGCCCGGGTCAATCAGCCCCAGCATTTT
CASSGARVNQPQHF
>TRBJ1-3|TRBD1|few|TRBV5-1
TGCGCCAGCAGCCCACAGACAGGGACTGGAAACACCATATATTTT
CASSPQTGTGNTIYF
>TRBJ2-3|NA|few|TRBV27
TGTGCCAGCAGTTTTCTGAGCACAGATACGCAGTATTTT
CASSFLSTDTQYF
>TRBJ2-1|NA|NA|TRBV5-1
TGCGCCAGCAGCGAGGGTGGGGTGCGATACAATGAGCAGTTCTTC
CASSEGGVRYNEQFF
>TRBJ1-5|TRBD1|NA|TRBV27
TGTGCCAGCAGTCGAGCCGGGACAGGGCTGCCCCAGCATTTT
CASSRAGTGLPQHF
>TRBJ1-1|NA|NA|TRBV10-3
TGTGCCATCAGGGGGCAGACCGGGGGCACTGAAGCTTTCTTT
CAIRGQTGGTEAFF
>TRBJ2-7|NA|NA|TRBV14
TGTGCCAGCAGCCAAGAGCTGCTGGGCGAGCAGTACTTC
CASSQELLGEQYF
>TRBJ2-5|TRBD2|NA|TRBV20-1
TGCAGTGCTCCCTTTCCTAGCGGGAGGTACCAGGAGACCCAGTACTTC
CSAPFPSGRYQETQYF
>TRBJ1-1|NA|NA|TRBV5-1
TGCGCCAGCAGCTCCCTCGGCACGACGAACACTGAAGCTTTCTTT
CASSSLGTTNTEAFF
>TRBJ2-3|NA|NA|TRBV7-8
TGTGCCAGCAGCCTCCTTGTGTCGACAGATACGCAGTATTTT
CASSLLVSTDTQYF
>TRBJ2-2|TRBD1|many|TRBV2
TGTGCCAGCAGCGGGACAGGGATCGGCGGGGAGCTGTTTTTT
CASSGTGIGGELFF
>TRBJ2-5|NA|NA|TRBV18
TGTGCCAGCTCACCAGGGGCGGCGGAGACCCAGTACTTC
CASSPGAAETQYF
>TRBJ2-5|NA|NA|TRBV3-1
TGTGCCAGCAGCCAACCGGACGGTCAAGAGACCCAGTACTTC
CASSQPDGQETQYF
>TRBJ2-2|TRBD2|few|TRBV7-2
TGTGTCAGCAGCTTAGGTCCAACGGGCTTCCTAGCGGGAGTTTTGACCGGGGAGCTGTTTTTT
CVSSLGPTGFLAGVLTGELFF
>TRBJ1-3|NA|NA|TRBV5-6
TGTGCCAGCACCCGACGCTCTGGAAACACCATATATTTT
CASTRRSGNTIYF
>TRBJ2-7|NA|NA|TRBV20-1
TGCAGTGCAGCTTGGGCTGAGACCAGCTCCTACGAGCAGTACTTC
CSAAWAETSSYEQYF
>TRBJ2-1|TRBD2|NA|TRBV4-2
TGTGCCAGCAGCCAGGGACTCACTAGCGCCCGATACAATGAGCAGTTCTTC
CASSQGLTSARYNEQFF
>TRBJ2-7|TRBD1|few|TRBV6-2/TRBV6-3
TGTGCCAGCAGTCCCAGGGGGCAAGGCGAGCAGTACTTC
CASSPRGQGEQYF
>TRBJ1-1|NA|NA|TRBV11-2
TGTGCCAGCAGTTCTACCCCGGGGAACACTGAAGCTTTCTTT
CASSSTPGNTEAFF
>TRBJ1-1|TRBD1|NA|TRBV12-3/TRBV12-4
TGTGCCAGCAGGGGGGACAGGGATAGCACTGAAGCTTTCTTT
CASRGDRDSTEAFF
>TRBJ1-2|TRBD1|NA|TRBV19
TGTGCCAGCTTGGACAGGCGATATGGCTACACCTTC
CASLDRRYGYTF
>TRBJ2-5|NA|NA|TRBV28
TGTGCCAGCGGGCGGGAAGAGACCCAGTACTTC
CASGREETQYF
>TRBJ2-7|TRBD1|NA|TRBV5-4
TGTGCCAGCACCCCCCCCGGACAGGGCCACGAGCAGTACTTC
CASTPPGQGHEQYF
>TRBJ1-2|NA|medium-sized|TRBV7-2
TGTGCCAGCAGCTTAAGGGGAGGATGGGGCTACACCTTC
CASSLRGGWGYTF
>TRBJ2-1|NA|NA|TRBV29-1
TGCAGCGTTGGACTCACCGCGGGGAATGAGCAGTTCTTC
CSVGLTAGNEQFF
>TRBJ1-5|NA|many|TRBV19
TGTGCCAGTAGTATGACTAATCAGCCCCAGCATTTT
CASSMTNQPQHF
>TRBJ2-2|NA|NA|TRBV7-2
TGTGCCAGCAGACAAGCCCGCCTAGCGGGGGAGCTGTTTTTT
CASRQARLAGELFF
>TRBJ2-7|TRBD2|NA|TRBV7-2
TGTGCCAGCAGCTTAAGGAGCGGGGAGCCGAGATACGAGCAGTACTTC
CASSLRSGEPRYEQYF
>TRBJ1-2|NA|NA|TRBV9
TGTGCCAGCAGTCCAGGCCTTGATGGCTACACCTTC
CASSPGLDGYTF
>TRBJ2-1|TRBD2|NA|TRBV5-1
TGCGCCAGCAGCGAAGTTAGCGGGAGGCCCGAGTTCTTC
CASSEVSGRPEFF
>TRBJ2-1|TRBD2|NA|TRBV19
TGTGCCAGTAGTACTATAGCGGGAGGGCCGGGCAATGAGCAGTTCTTC
CASSTIAGGPGNEQFF
>TRBJ2-7|TRBD2|NA|TRBV5-1
TGCGCCAGCACCCCCCGGGCTAGCGGGAGTGAGGACTACGAGCAGTACTTC
CASTPRASGSEDYEQYF
>TRBJ1-2|NA|NA|TRBV4-2
TGTGCCAGCAGCCAAGCTGACCGGGAGGAATATTTCTATGGCTACACCTTC
CASSQADREEYFYGYTF
>TRBJ2-3|NA|medium-sized|TRBV20-1
TGCAGTGCCCCAGGGGCCACAGATACGCAGTATTTT
CSAPGATDTQYF
>TRBJ2-6|NA|NA|TRBV3-1
TGTGCCAGCAGCCAAGATGCCGTCCGGCTCTCTGGGGCCAACGTCCTGACTTTC
CASSQDAVRLSGANVLTF
>TRBJ2-4|NA|NA|TRBV7-9
TGTGCCAGCAGCCTGATGGGAGTCCTAGCCAAAAACATTCAGTACTTC
CASSLMGVLAKNIQYF
>TRBJ2-3|TRBD1|once|TRBV5-1
TGCGCCAGCAGCGACCGGACAGGGACCACAGATACGCAGTATTTT
CASSDRTGTTDTQYF